The clone carrying this T cell receptor beta chain was observed a handful of times. Antigen unknown. In the CD4+ fraction, cells were divided into CD45RA+ naive and CD45RA-negative memory subsets. This sample stems from a study of shared clonotypes between healthy human individuals. Across the study: A donor's plate count was three for CD4 naive and three for CD4 memory; CD8 naive had two and CD8 memory one. Study-wide results and limits: Sampling used blood alone; tissue repertoires probably differ. Relative to memory subsets, naive subsets generally showed larger estimated richness.

The CDR3 covers 14 residues. The ends were cut back, 7 bases at V and 6 bases at J, with 18 bases in the middle. Per the germline V gene, CDR1 is LNHDA and CDR2 is SQIVND (reference sequence). The method was immunoSEQ multiplex PCR; TCRdb's version includes in-frame clones alone and lacks a portion of them. Here the sample spans roughly 700,000 clones, about 74% being singletons. The sequenced material came from memory CD4+ T cells sorted from blood. The subset denotes: CD45RA-negative fraction. This receptor was identified in a woman aged 30 to 39 in good health. The chain joins TRBV19 to TRBJ2-5, with D maybe TRBD2 (6 bases). In DNA form, the CDR3 reads TGTGCCAGTAAAAAGGCGGGGAGGAGACAGACCCAGTACTTC. Protein: CASKKAGRRQTQYF.